Below, 25 T cell receptor beta chains from the same sample are listed, as sequenced in a study of T-cell reconstitution after alpha-beta-depleted transplantation in children. Preparation of the TCRbeta library was carried out with unique molecular identifiers. Each CDR3 protein gets one entry after TCRdb re-called the PCR reads with MiXCR. The repertoire holds roughly 670,000 distinct CDR3 sequences, with about an eighth as singletons. Here the sequenced sample was PBMCs, taken before TCRalphabeta/CD19-depleted stem cell transplant. The receptors here all came from a girl aged 2 to 10 with congenital amegakaryocytic thrombocytopenia, due to receive a stem cell transplant.

This clonotype has only a few counts. J is TRBJ2-7 and V is TRBV20-1, with a weak D call TRBD1 (7 bases). This CDR3 is 15 amino acids long. Germline-derived CDR1 and CDR2 are DFQATT and SNEGSKA (reference sequence). The V and J ends lost 3 bases and 4 bases respectively, with 19 bases between them. CDR3: CSAREPWGDRYEQYF. CDR3 DNA: TGCAGTGCTAGGGAGCCATGGGGGGACAGATACGAGCAGTACTTC.

This clonotype was seen only a few times. The rearrangement joins TRBV7-4 to TRBJ2-5; D tentatively reads TRBD1 or TRBD2 (5 bases each). The CDR3 spans 15 residues. In germline, CDR1 is SGHVT, CDR2 SQSDAQ. V was pared by 2 bases and J by 1 base, with 11 bases between. CDR3 coding DNA: TGTGCCAGCAGCTTACAGGGCGGGTGCCAAGAGACCCAGTACTTC. It codes for CASSLQGGCQETQYF. The variable domain in full, with the rest retrieved from reference TRBV7-4 and TRBJ2-5, is GAGVSQSPRYKVAKRGRDVALRCDSISGHVTLYWYRQTLGQGSEVLTYSQSDAQRDKSGRPSGRFSAERPERSVSTLKIQRTEQGDSAVYLCASSLQGGCQETQYFGPGTRLLVL.

In regard to this clonotype: A read error may be the cause here, since a much bigger clone is one base away. V gene TRBV5-6 combines with J gene TRBJ2-4; a weak D match, TRBD2 (5 bases). CDR1 is SGHDT, CDR2 YYEEEE, per germline. CDR3 length: 15 amino acids. Trimming pared 5 bases from V and 7 bases from J, leaving 19 bases between. CDR3 in amino acids: CASSYPLARVNIQYF. CDR3 bases: TGTGCCAGCAGTTATCCCTTAGCGCGAGTTAACATTCAGTACTTC.

Regarding this clonotype: This may come from a read error, since a much larger clone is one base off. V and J are TRBV5-1 and TRBJ2-3; TRBD2 aligns across 9 bases. The germline V gene has CDR1 SGHRS and CDR2 YFSETQ. The V and J ends lost 5 bases and 5 bases, in that order; junction bases with no gene match: 6. The CDR3 runs 14 residues. This CDR3 reads CASSSGLAVDTQYF. DNA of the CDR3: TGCGCCAGCAGTTCGGGACTAGCCGTAGATACGCAGTATTTT.

This clonotype turned up a few times. The V call is TRBV30, the J call TRBJ2-1; a possible D gene is TRBD1 (5 bases). With 3 bases removed from V and 9 bases from J, the gap between germline ends came to 15 bases. Germline assignment: CDR1 GTSNPN and CDR2 SVGIG (reference sequence). The CDR3 runs to 13 residues. CDR3 bases: TGTGCCTGGAGAGTCCCTGGGGCTAGTGAGCAGTTCTTC. Protein sequence: CAWRVPGASEQFF.

The sample holds many counts of this clonotype. The rearrangement joins TRBV5-1 to TRBJ2-1, with D unclear. This CDR3 contains 13 residues. V was trimmed by 4 bases and J by 9 bases, leaving 14 bases between them. CDR1 and CDR2 from the germline V gene are SGHRS and YFSETQ. The CDR3 spells CASSAQPRAEQFF. The CDR3, as DNA: TGCGCCAGCAGCGCCCAACCTAGGGCTGAGCAGTTCTTC. Complete variable domain (other parts from reference TRBV5-1 and TRBJ2-1): KAGVTQTPRYLIKTRGQQVTLSCSPISGHRSVSWYQQTPGQGLQFLFEYFSETQRNKGNFPGRFSGRQFSNSRSEMNVSTLELGDSALYLCASSAQPRAEQFFGPGTRLTVL.

In this sample, this clonotype turned up many times. The J gene is TRBJ1-2, the V gene TRBV20-1; 7 bases are shared with TRBD1. V lost 6 bases, J lost 13 bases, and 5 bases stayed unmatched. Per the germline V gene, CDR1 is DFQATT and CDR2 is SNEGSKA (reference sequence). This CDR3 spans 9 amino acids. CDR3 sequence reads: CSASGQITF. The CDR3 DNA sequence: TGCAGTGCCTCGGGACAGATCACCTTC.

The chain uses TRBV11-2 and TRBJ2-3; TRBD1 might be the D (6 bases). CDR3 length: 18 amino acids. Germline assignment: CDR1 SGHAT and CDR2 FQNNGV. Trimming shortened V by 0 bases and J by 5 bases, and 21 bases separated the two germline ends. CDR3 DNA sequence: TGTGCCAGCAGCTTAGATTTCAGGGGTCGGGGAGAAGGAGATACGCAGTATTTT. Protein: CASSLDFRGRGEGDTQYF.

There are a few counts of this clonotype. The chain has TRBV12-3 or TRBV12-4 and TRBJ2-2; D is unresolved. V was clipped by 6 bases and J by 5 bases, with 19 bases between them. This CDR3 is built from 16 residues. CDR3 DNA: TGTGCCAGCAGCCACCGTGGTCTGTCCAATACCGGGGAGCTGTTTTTT. Translated, it gives CASSHRGLSNTGELFF.

This clonotype was counted at least ten times. The V gene is TRBV10-2, the J gene TRBJ2-7; 7 bases line up with TRBD2. Per germline, CDR1 WSHSY and CDR2 SAAADI. The V segment lost 0 bases and the J segment 3 bases; nucleotides outside the gene matches: 14. The CDR3 covers 18 residues. This chain's CDR3 is CASSESFVGWEGNYEQYF. The CDR3 bases are TGCGCCAGCAGTGAGTCATTCGTTGGGTGGGAGGGGAACTACGAGCAGTACTTC.

This clonotype was observed a few times. This chain connects TRBV5-1 to TRBJ2-5, with D possibly called TRBD1 or TRBD2 (5 bases each). The CDR3 spans 15 residues. The germline CDR1 and CDR2 sequences are SGHRS and YFSETQ. The germline V and J ends were trimmed by 2 bases and 1 base, with 12 bases remaining between them. The CDR3 spells CASSLYGTSQETQYF. Written as DNA, the CDR3 is TGCGCCAGCAGCTTATACGGGACCAGCCAAGAGACCCAGTACTTC.

This clonotype was counted at least ten times. The chain joins TRBV28 to TRBJ1-6, with D perhaps matching TRBD1 (6 bases). Germline CDR1 is MDHEN and CDR2 is SYDVKM. V was shortened by 6 bases and J by 4 bases, with 7 bases between the two germline ends. This CDR3 has 13 amino acids. The CDR3 reads CASRQGYNSPLHF. Here the CDR3 DNA reads TGTGCCAGCAGACAGGGTTATAATTCACCCCTCCACTTT.

The chain uses TRBV7-9 and TRBJ2-1; tentatively, D is TRBD1 or TRBD2 (5 bases each). CDR3 length: 14 residues. Germline CDR1 and CDR2: SEHNR and FQNEAQ (reference sequence). Trimming shortened V by 5 bases and J by 8 bases, and 16 bases separated the two germline ends. The CDR3 DNA follows: TGTGCCAGCAGCCTGGGGGAGATTGGGCATGAGCAGTTCTTC. Translation gives CASSLGEIGHEQFF.

The J gene is TRBJ1-3, the V gene TRBV11-2; D ambiguous. Trimming pared 6 bases from V and 2 bases from J, leaving 17 bases between. The CDR3 contains 16 residues. Germline V gives CDR1 SGHAT, CDR2 FQNNGV. This CDR3 is CASRPTAMSAGNTIYF. For the CDR3, the DNA is TGTGCCAGCAGACCCACAGCGATGAGCGCTGGAAACACCATATATTTT.

The gene calls are TRBV20-1 and TRBJ2-7; D remains unclear. Trimming removed 0 bases at V and 3 bases at J, with 15 bases between. CDR3 length: 15 amino acids. CDR1 and CDR2 from the germline V gene are DFQATT and SNEGSKA (reference sequence). Written as DNA, the CDR3 is TGCAGTGCTAGAGAGGGCAGTCCTCAAAGCTACGAGCAGTACTTC. Translation: CSAREGSPQSYEQYF.

This clonotype showed up many times. This chain links TRBV20-1 with TRBJ2-3; D call uncertain. The CDR3 has 14 residues. Trimming removed 4 bases at V and 7 bases at J, with 18 bases between. Looked up from germline, CDR1 is DFQATT and CDR2 is SNEGSKA (reference sequence). CDR3 in amino acids: CSANPVEAPNTQYF. Here the CDR3 DNA reads TGCAGTGCTAACCCCGTCGAAGCTCCCAATACGCAGTATTTT.

This clonotype was counted many times. The genes are TRBV6-2 or TRBV6-3 and TRBJ2-3; no reliable D call. There are 12 residues in the CDR3. The V gene lost 10 bases and the J gene lost 11 bases, with 19 bases spanning the gap. Germline V CDR1 and CDR2: MNHEY, SVGEGT. The CDR3 loop is CATRKLQQQQYF. The DNA of the CDR3 is TGTGCCACCCGAAAGCTGCAGCAGCAGCAGTATTTT.

This clonotype was counted a few times. J is TRBJ2-7 and V is TRBV7-9; D gene ambiguous. Germline assignment: CDR1 SEHNR and CDR2 FQNEAQ (reference sequence). V gave up 4 bases and J gave up 5 bases, with 12 bases separating them. This CDR3 is 13 amino acids long. CDR3 protein: CASSSSWAHEQYF. The CDR3 DNA sequence: TGTGCCAGCAGCTCCAGTTGGGCCCACGAGCAGTACTTC.

Concerning this clonotype itself: A single base separates this from a much larger clone, so it may be a read error. The chain has TRBV10-3 and TRBJ2-3; D perhaps matches TRBD2 (6 bases). The length of the CDR3 is 17 residues. The V end was cut by 5 bases, the J end by 2 bases, with 20 bases between. Germline V gives CDR1 ENHRY, CDR2 SYGVKD. The DNA of the CDR3 is TGTGCCATCAGTTTATCCGGGAGCCCCCGGGTCACAGATACGCAGTATTTT. Translation: CAISLSGSPRVTDTQYF.

This clonotype has ten or more counts. The V gene is TRBV7-6, the J gene TRBJ2-3, with D unresolved. The V gene lost 5 bases and the J gene lost 1 base, with 10 bases spanning the gap. The CDR3 runs 14 residues. Germline loops: CDR1 SGHVS, CDR2 FNYEAQ. DNA for the CDR3: TGTGCCAGCAGCCACACGTATGGCACAGATACGCAGTATTTT. The encoded protein is CASSHTYGTDTQYF.

Many counts were recorded for this clonotype. CDR3 in DNA: TGCGCCAGCAGCTTAGTATTGGGTTCCTACGAGCAGTACTTC. It translates to CASSLVLGSYEQYF. This chain connects TRBV5-1 to TRBJ2-7; unclear D gene. Trimming took off 2 bases at V and 1 base at J, with 10 bases between the two ends. The CDR3 loop spans 14 amino acids. Germline-derived CDR1 and CDR2 are SGHRS and YFSETQ.

The chain employs TRBV5-1 and TRBJ2-1, with D hard to call. V gave up 6 bases and J gave up 8 bases, with 12 bases separating them. CDR3 size: 12 residues. Germline V CDR1 and CDR2: SGHRS, YFSETQ. CDR3: CASKVTGDEQFF. In nucleotides, the CDR3 is TGCGCCAGCAAGGTAACGGGTGATGAGCAGTTCTTC.

The rearrangement joins TRBV5-1 to TRBJ2-7; 9 bases are shared with TRBD1. The germline V gene has CDR1 SGHRS and CDR2 YFSETQ. This CDR3 is 16 amino acids long. V trimming: 4 bases; J trimming: 3 bases; junction bases outside the gene matches: 11. CDR3: CASSDQTGGKYYEQYF. The CDR3, as DNA: TGCGCCAGCAGCGATCAAACAGGGGGCAAATACTACGAGCAGTACTTC. Together with reference TRBV5-1 and TRBJ2-7, the CDR3 gives the full variable domain: KAGVTQTPRYLIKTRGQQVTLSCSPISGHRSVSWYQQTPGQGLQFLFEYFSETQRNKGNFPGRFSGRQFSNSRSEMNVSTLELGDSALYLCASSDQTGGKYYEQYFGPGTRLTVT.

The rearrangement joins TRBV6-1 to TRBJ2-7; 7 bases map to TRBD1. Germline-derived CDR1 and CDR2 are MNHNS and SASEGT. With V trimmed by 5 bases and J by 0 bases, 7 bases remained unmatched. This CDR3 comprises 15 residues. As DNA, the CDR3 is TGTGCCAGCAGTACCGGGACAGCAACCTCCTACGAGCAGTACTTC. This codes for CASSTGTATSYEQYF.

This clonotype was found a few times. The J gene is TRBJ2-1, the V gene TRBV27; 12 nucleotides agree with TRBD2. The CDR3 has 19 amino acids. The germline V gene has CDR1 MNHEY and CDR2 SMNVEV (reference sequence). Losses at the gene ends were 6 bases for V and 0 bases for J; bases not matched to a gene: 12. CDR3 loop: CASRHTSGRYRSSYNEQFF. The CDR3, as DNA: TGTGCCAGCAGACACACTAGCGGGAGGTACAGAAGCTCCTACAATGAGCAGTTCTTC.